The rows below give T cell receptor beta chains drawn from one sample of a study of T cells in localized non-small cell lung cancer. Clones were read by immunoSEQ multiplex PCR, and TCRdb kept only the in-frame ones, dropping some. The sample contains fewer than 8,000 clones, around 52% of which appear only once. Here the sequenced sample was lymph node tissue, taken before any cancer treatment. These receptors originate from a female donor older than 55 with stage I lung adenocarcinoma. The CDR3 runs from the conserved cysteine through the conserved F or W. Fields, in order: clone size, J gene, D gene, V gene, CDR3 protein, CDR3 DNA. D genes are given only for firm matches. Clone size appears in some rows only: once, few, many, or a class for an expanded clone.

>few|TRBJ1-3|NA|TRBV7-2
CASSFGAGNTIYF
TGTGCCAGCAGCTTTGGGGCTGGAAACACCATATATTTT
>few|TRBJ1-6|TRBD1|TRBV6-8
CASSWDRERSSPLHF
TGTGCCAGCAGTTGGGACAGGGAAAGGAGTTCACCCCTCCACTTT
>few|TRBJ2-1|TRBD2|TRBV6-9
CASSVQPTSGSSNEQFF
TGTGCCAGCAGTGTCCAGCCGACTAGCGGGAGCAGCAATGAGCAGTTCTTC
>NA|TRBJ2-2|NA|TRBV19
CASSILSNTGELFF
TGTGCCAGTAGTATCCTCTCGAACACCGGGGAGCTGTTTTTT
>once|TRBJ2-7|NA|TRBV25-1
CASGSAAYEQYF
TGTGCCAGCGGATCGGCTGCCTACGAGCAGTACTTC
>NA|TRBJ1-4|TRBD1|TRBV9
CASSVGQQTNEKLFF
TGTGCCAGCAGCGTGGGACAGCAAACTAATGAAAAACTGTTTTTT
>few|TRBJ2-7|TRBD1|TRBV25-1
CASSRDSSYEQYF
TGTGCCAGCAGCCGGGACAGCTCCTACGAGCAGTACTTC
>NA|TRBJ2-7|NA|TRBV11-3
CASSFGDRSSYEQYF
TGTGCCAGCAGCTTCGGTGACAGAAGCTCCTACGAGCAGTACTTC
>NA|TRBJ1-4|NA|TRBV30
CAWSRDGGEKLFF
TGTGCCTGGAGTAGGGATGGTGGTGAAAAACTGTTTTTT
>NA|TRBJ1-1|NA|TRBV19
CASSIEGPANTEAFF
TGTGCCAGTAGTATAGAGGGCCCGGCGAACACTGAAGCTTTCTTT
>NA|TRBJ1-3|NA|TRBV18
CASPGDSGNTIYF
TGTGCCAGCCCGGGTGACTCTGGAAACACCATATATTTT
>few|TRBJ1-1|NA|TRBV30
CAWGNQGRAEAFF
TGTGCCTGGGGGAATCAGGGAAGGGCTGAAGCTTTCTTT
>NA|TRBJ1-1|TRBD1|TRBV11-3
CASSLDRGSTEAFF
TGTGCCAGCAGCCTGGACAGGGGATCCACTGAAGCTTTCTTT
>NA|TRBJ2-1|TRBD2|TRBV19
CASSIRGLAEHNEQFF
TGTGCCAGTAGTATTCGGGGACTAGCGGAACACAATGAGCAGTTCTTC
>NA|TRBJ1-1|NA|TRBV29-1
CSVVGLEGTTEAFF
TGCAGCGTTGTGGGTTTGGAGGGGACCACTGAAGCTTTCTTT